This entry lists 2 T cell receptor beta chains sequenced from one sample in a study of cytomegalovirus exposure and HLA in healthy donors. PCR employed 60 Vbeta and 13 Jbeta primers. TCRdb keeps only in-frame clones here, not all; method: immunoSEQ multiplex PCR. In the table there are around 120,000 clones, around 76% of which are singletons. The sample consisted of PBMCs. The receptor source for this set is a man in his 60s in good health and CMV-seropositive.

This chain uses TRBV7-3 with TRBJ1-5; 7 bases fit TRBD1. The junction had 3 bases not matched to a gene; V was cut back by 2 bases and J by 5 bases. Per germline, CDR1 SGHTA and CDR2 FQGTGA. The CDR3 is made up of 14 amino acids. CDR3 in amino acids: CASSLGQAYQPQHF. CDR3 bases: TGTGCCAGCAGCTTAGGACAGGCATATCAGCCCCAGCATTTT.

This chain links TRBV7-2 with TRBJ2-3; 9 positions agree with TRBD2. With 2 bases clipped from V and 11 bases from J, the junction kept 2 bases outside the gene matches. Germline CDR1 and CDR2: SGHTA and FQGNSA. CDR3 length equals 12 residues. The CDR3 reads CASSLYSGGQYF. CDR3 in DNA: TGTGCCAGCAGCTTATATAGCGGGGGGCAGTATTTT.